The clone carrying this TCR beta chain came up once. The data belong to a study of shared clonotypes between healthy human individuals. Study details: Samples came from two female and a few male donors aged 18 to 49.

The method was immunoSEQ multiplex PCR; TCRdb's version includes in-frame clones alone and lacks a portion of them. The sample lists under 600,000 clones; approximately 95% were seen once. V was trimmed by 4 bases and J by 4 bases, leaving 10 bases between them. In germline, CDR1 is SGHAT, CDR2 FQNNGV. This CDR3 is built from 13 residues. V and J are TRBV11-2 and TRBJ1-2; D gene ambiguous. This TCR was recovered from a young woman in good health. Specimen: naive CD4+ T cells sorted from blood. Indicated subset: CD45RA+ positively selected. The CDR3 region has the DNA TGTGCCAGCAGCTCCCATAACTCCTATGGCTACACCTTC. It translates to CASSSHNSYGYTF. The variable domain in full, with the rest retrieved from reference TRBV11-2 and TRBJ1-2, is EAGVAQSPRYKIIEKRQSVAFWCNPISGHATLYWYQQILGQGPKLLIQFQNNGVVDDSQLPKDRFSAERLKGVDSTLKIQPAKLEDSAVYLCASSSHNSYGYTFGSGTRLTVV.